Each of the 14 T cell receptor beta chains below was sequenced from the same sample in a study of blood T cell repertoires in COVID-19. Data came from immunoSEQ multiplex PCR; TCRdb stores just in-frame clones and leaves some out. This repertoire shows around 120,000 clones, approximately 68% found once; its top ten account for roughly 2%. What was sequenced was peripheral blood. These TCRs come from a woman between 65 and 79 years old with acute or convalescent COVID-19.

The V gene is TRBV23-1, the J gene TRBJ1-2, with 11 positions matching TRBD1. TRBV23-1 is an open reading frame, and its role is uncertain. CDR3 length: 17 residues. Trimming removed 1 base from V and 4 bases from J; junction bases left unmatched: 8. The CDR3 DNA follows: TGCGCCAGCAGTCAATGGGAGGGGGACAGGGGGACCTATGGCTACACCTTC. It codes for CASSQWEGDRGTYGYTF.

This chain joins TRBV7-2 and TRBJ1-4; D is unclear. The CDR3 consists of 16 residues. From germline, CDR1 is SGHTA and CDR2 FQGNSA. Between the trimmed V and J ends, which lost 5 bases and 7 bases, there was a span of 20 bases. The CDR3 bases are TGTGCCAGCAGCGCCGGGAGAAGGTCATGGGGTGAAAAACTGTTTTTT. It codes for CASSAGRRSWGEKLFF.

As DNA, the CDR3 is TGTGCCAGCAGTGAATGGGGCGACAGGAACTATGGCTACACCTTC. Protein sequence: CASSEWGDRNYGYTF. The V gene is TRBV25-1, the J gene TRBJ1-2; D might be TRBD1 (6 bases). V lost 1 base, J lost 2 bases, and 11 bases lay in between. CDR1 and CDR2 (germline): MGHDK, SYGVNS. This CDR3 region has 15 residues.

The CDR3, as DNA: TGTGCCTGGAAGTCCATCGGTGCCTACGAGCAGTACTTC. Translation gives CAWKSIGAYEQYF. The chain links TRBV30 to TRBJ2-7; no definite D call. From germline, CDR1 is GTSNPN and CDR2 SVGIG (reference sequence). The CDR3 contains 13 residues. V shed 4 bases and J shed 2 bases, with 12 bases lying between them.

The chain combines TRBV28 with TRBJ1-2; 7 bases match TRBD1. Per the germline V gene, CDR1 is MDHEN and CDR2 is SYDVKM. V was pared by 4 bases and J by 0 bases, with 2 bases of the junction left unmatched. The CDR3 runs to 14 residues. The DNA for the CDR3 is TGTGCCAGCAGTTGGGGACAGTCTAACTATGGCTACACCTTC. Translated, it gives CASSWGQSNYGYTF.

The J gene is TRBJ2-1, the V gene TRBV9; D might be TRBD2 (6 bases). Per germline, CDR1 SGDLS and CDR2 YYNGEE. V was shortened by 0 bases and J by 6 bases, with 19 bases between the two germline ends. The CDR3 spans 17 residues. In DNA form, the CDR3 reads TGTGCCAGCAGCGTAGGGGGGGAACCTTGGACTCCCAATGAGCAGTTCTTC. The encoded protein is CASSVGGEPWTPNEQFF. The whole variable domain, remainder taken from reference TRBV9 and TRBJ2-1, is DSGVTQTPKHLITATGQRVTLRCSPRSGDLSVYWYQQSLDQGLQFLIQYYNGEERAKGNILERFSAQQFPDLHSELNLSSLELGDSALYFCASSVGGEPWTPNEQFFGPGTRLTVL.

The rearrangement links TRBV6-2 or TRBV6-3 to TRBJ2-4, with a weak D call TRBD1 (6 bases). The CDR3 runs to 13 residues. The ends were cut back, 2 bases at V and 4 bases at J, with 6 bases in the middle. CDR1 is MNHEY and CDR2 is SVGEGT in the germline V gene. The CDR3 DNA reads TGTGCCAGCAGTTACGGACAGAAAAACATTCAGTACTTC. This encodes CASSYGQKNIQYF.

This clone was seen only a few times. The chain has TRBV7-9 and TRBJ1-6; D perhaps matches TRBD1 (6 bases). Germline loops: CDR1 SEHNR, CDR2 FQNEAQ (reference sequence). The CDR3 totals 15 residues. The V and J ends lost 4 bases and 7 bases respectively, with 14 bases between them. In DNA, the CDR3 is TGTGCCAGCAGCTCGGCCGTTGACAGGAATTCACCCCTCCACTTT. Its protein is CASSSAVDRNSPLHF.

The V gene is TRBV28, the J gene TRBJ1-1; 8 bases line up with TRBD1. Unmatched junction bases numbered 14, after V lost 3 bases and J lost 8 bases. Germline CDR1 and CDR2: MDHEN and SYDVKM. The CDR3 sequence is 16 residues long. CDR3: CASSFPLGQGLTEAFF. In nucleotides, the CDR3 is TGTGCCAGCAGTTTTCCCCTCGGACAGGGATTGACGGAAGCTTTCTTT.

The chain uses TRBV3-1 (or the pseudogene TRBV3-2) and TRBJ2-3; TRBD1 is a possible D gene (6 bases). Germline-derived CDR1 and CDR2 are LGHDT and YNNKEL (reference sequence). The germline V and J ends were trimmed by 1 base and 5 bases, with 19 bases remaining between them. The CDR3 covers 17 residues. CDR3: CASSQASRGSHRDTQYF. The DNA for the CDR3 is TGTGCCAGCAGCCAAGCGTCGAGGGGGTCGCATCGAGATACGCAGTATTTT.

The chain employs TRBV5-1 and TRBJ1-1; D perhaps matches TRBD1 (5 bases). The germline gives CDR1 SGHRS, CDR2 YFSETQ. V lost 2 bases and J lost 4, with 12 bases in between. CDR3 length equals 14 residues. The CDR3 DNA follows: TGCGCCAGCAGCTTACAGGCGGCGACCACTGAAGCTTTCTTT. Translation gives CASSLQAATTEAFF.

There are a few counts of this clone. The genes are TRBV19 and TRBJ2-5; the match to TRBD1 covers 8 bases. With 9 bases clipped from V and 4 bases from J, the junction kept 7 bases outside the gene matches. CDR1 is LNHDA and CDR2 is SQIVND in the germline V gene (reference sequence). This CDR3 has 13 residues. This CDR3 is CASAQGAGETQYF. The CDR3 DNA is TGTGCCAGCGCCCAGGGGGCGGGAGAGACCCAGTACTTC.

This chain connects TRBV19 to TRBJ1-1; D remains unclear. CDR1 is LNHDA and CDR2 is SQIVND in the germline V gene (reference sequence). Trimming removed 3 bases at V and 1 base at J, with 9 bases between. The CDR3 totals 14 residues. CDR3 protein: CASSIQVWNTEAFF. In DNA, the CDR3 is TGTGCCAGTAGTATCCAGGTTTGGAACACTGAAGCTTTCTTT.

CDR3: CASSSPGLLTEAFF. The DNA for the CDR3 is TGTGCCAGCAGCTCACCCGGACTTCTCACTGAAGCTTTCTTT. The chain carries TRBV5-4 and TRBJ1-1; D is unresolved. This CDR3 contains 14 residues. The V end was cut by 3 bases, the J end by 4 bases, with 13 bases between. Germline values: CDR1 SGHNT, CDR2 YYREEE (reference sequence).